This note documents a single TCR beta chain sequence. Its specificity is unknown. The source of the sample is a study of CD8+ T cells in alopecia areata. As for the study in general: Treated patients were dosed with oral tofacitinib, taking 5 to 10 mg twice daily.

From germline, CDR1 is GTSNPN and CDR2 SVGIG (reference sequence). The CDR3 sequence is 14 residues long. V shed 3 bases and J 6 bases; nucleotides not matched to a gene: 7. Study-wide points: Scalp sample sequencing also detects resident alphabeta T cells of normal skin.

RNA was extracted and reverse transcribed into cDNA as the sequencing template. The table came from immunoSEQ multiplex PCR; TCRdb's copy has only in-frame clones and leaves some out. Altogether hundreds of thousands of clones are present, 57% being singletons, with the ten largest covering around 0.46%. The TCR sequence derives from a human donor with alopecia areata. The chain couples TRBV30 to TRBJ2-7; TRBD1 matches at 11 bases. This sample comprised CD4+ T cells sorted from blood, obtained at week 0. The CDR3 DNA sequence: TGTGCCTGGAGATTAGGGACAGGGGGAGGCGAGCAGTACTTC. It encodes CAWRLGTGGGEQYF.